Sequencing of this T cell receptor beta chain was carried out in a study of vaccination and CD4 T cells after COVID-19. Points on this clonotype: Its antigen is unknown.

General study points: Within the convalescent patients, a median about 89% of the SARS-CoV-2-reactive clones were ones that appeared only post-vaccination. Median SARS-CoV-2-reactive clonotype numbers went up from roughly 21 to 40, but not significantly.

The ends were cut back, 1 base at V and 1 base at J, with 13 bases in the middle. The V gene's germline CDR1 is MNHEY and CDR2 SMNVEV (reference sequence). The CDR3 has 17 residues. TCRdb reprocessed the PCR reads via MiXCR and lists one record per CDR3 protein. The profile covers about 18,000 distinct CDR3 sequences, with around 68% appearing a single time and 0.85% to 1.3% taken by the ten largest. The source is a human donor who had recovered from COVID-19. The sample was CD4+ T cells from blood, taken before SARS-CoV-2 vaccination. This sequence joins TRBV27 and TRBJ2-2; D remains unclear. Here the CDR3 DNA reads TGTGCCAGCAGTTTATTTCCCCGACTCTTGAACACCGGGGAGCTGTTTTTT. Protein sequence: CASSLFPRLLNTGELFF.